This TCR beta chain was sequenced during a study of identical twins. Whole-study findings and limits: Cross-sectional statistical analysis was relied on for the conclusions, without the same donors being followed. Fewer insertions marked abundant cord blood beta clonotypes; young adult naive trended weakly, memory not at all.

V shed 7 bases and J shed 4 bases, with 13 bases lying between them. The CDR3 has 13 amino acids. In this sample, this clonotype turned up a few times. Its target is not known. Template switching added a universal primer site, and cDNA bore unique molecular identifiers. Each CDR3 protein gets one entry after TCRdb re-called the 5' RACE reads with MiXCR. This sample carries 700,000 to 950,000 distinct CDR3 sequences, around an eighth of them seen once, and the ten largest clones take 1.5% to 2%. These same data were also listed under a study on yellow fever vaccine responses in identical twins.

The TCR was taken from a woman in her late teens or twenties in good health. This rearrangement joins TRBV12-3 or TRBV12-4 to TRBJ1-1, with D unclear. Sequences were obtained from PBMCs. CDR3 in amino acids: CASNSLGVTEAFF. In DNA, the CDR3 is TGTGCCAGCAACAGCCTTGGCGTCACTGAAGCTTTCTTT.